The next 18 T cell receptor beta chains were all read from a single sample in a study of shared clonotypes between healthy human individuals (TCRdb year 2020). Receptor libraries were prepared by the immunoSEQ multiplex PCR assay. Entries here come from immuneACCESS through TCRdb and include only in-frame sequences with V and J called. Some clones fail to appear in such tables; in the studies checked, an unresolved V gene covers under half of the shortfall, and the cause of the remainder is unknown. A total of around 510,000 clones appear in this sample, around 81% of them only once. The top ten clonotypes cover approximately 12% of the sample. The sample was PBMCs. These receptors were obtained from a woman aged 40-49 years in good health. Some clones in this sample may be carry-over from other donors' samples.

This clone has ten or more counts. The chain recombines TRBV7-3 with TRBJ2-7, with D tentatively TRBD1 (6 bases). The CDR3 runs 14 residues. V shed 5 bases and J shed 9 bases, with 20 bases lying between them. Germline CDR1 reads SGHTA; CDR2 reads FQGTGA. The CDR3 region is CASSPTGTSTAQYF. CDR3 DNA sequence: TGTGCCAGCAGCCCTACCGGGACAAGTACCGCGCAGTACTTC.

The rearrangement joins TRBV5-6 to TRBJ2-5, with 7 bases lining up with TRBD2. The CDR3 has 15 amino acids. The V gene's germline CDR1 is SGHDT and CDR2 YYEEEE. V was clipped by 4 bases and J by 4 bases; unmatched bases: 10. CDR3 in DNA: TGTGCCAGCAGCCCGGGACCAGCGGGACGAGAGACCCAGTACTTC. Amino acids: CASSPGPAGRETQYF.

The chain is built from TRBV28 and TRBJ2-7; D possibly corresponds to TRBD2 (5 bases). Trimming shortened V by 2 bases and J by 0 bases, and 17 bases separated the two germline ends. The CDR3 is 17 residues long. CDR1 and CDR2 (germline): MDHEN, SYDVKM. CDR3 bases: TGTGCCAGCAGTTTAGCATTTAGCGTCCCCAGCTCCTACGAGCAGTACTTC. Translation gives CASSLAFSVPSSYEQYF.

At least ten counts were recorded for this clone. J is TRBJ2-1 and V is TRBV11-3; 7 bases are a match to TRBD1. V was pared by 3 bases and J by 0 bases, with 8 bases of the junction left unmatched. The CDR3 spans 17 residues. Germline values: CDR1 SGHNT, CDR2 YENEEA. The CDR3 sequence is CASSLGAGTDSYNEQFF. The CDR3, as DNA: TGTGCCAGCAGCTTGGGCGCCGGGACAGACTCCTACAATGAGCAGTTCTTC.

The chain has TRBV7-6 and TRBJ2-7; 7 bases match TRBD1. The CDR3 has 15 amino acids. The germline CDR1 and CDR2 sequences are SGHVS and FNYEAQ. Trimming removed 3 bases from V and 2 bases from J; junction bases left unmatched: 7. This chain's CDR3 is CASSLGQPETYEQYF. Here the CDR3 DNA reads TGTGCCAGCAGCTTGGGACAGCCGGAAACCTACGAGCAGTACTTC.

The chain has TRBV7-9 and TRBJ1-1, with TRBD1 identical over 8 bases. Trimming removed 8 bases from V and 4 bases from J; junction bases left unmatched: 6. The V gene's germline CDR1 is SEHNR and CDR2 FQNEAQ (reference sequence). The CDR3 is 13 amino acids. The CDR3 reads CASCPRGLTEAFF. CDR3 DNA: TGTGCCAGCTGCCCCAGGGGGCTCACTGAAGCTTTCTTT. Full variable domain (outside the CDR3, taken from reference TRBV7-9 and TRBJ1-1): DTGVSQNPRHKITKRGQNVTFRCDPISEHNRLYWYRQTLGQGPEFLTYFQNEAQLEKSRLLSDRFSAERPKGSFSTLEIQRTEQGDSAMYLCASCPRGLTEAFFGQGTRLTVV.

The CDR3 here is CASSLGTGDYGYTF. For the CDR3, the DNA is TGTGCCAGCAGCTTGGGGACAGGGGACTATGGCTACACCTTC. The chain has TRBV5-4 and TRBJ1-2; 9 bases are shared with TRBD1. The CDR3 loop spans 14 amino acids. Germline V gene lookup returns CDR1 SGHNT and CDR2 YYREEE (reference sequence). J lost 3 bases, V lost 0 bases, and 0 bases had no gene match. Variable domain in full (rest from reference TRBV5-4 and TRBJ1-2): ETGVTQSPTHLIKTRGQQVTLRCSSQSGHNTVSWYQQALGQGPQFIFQYYREEENGRGNFPPRFSGLQFPNYSSELNVNALELDDSALYLCASSLGTGDYGYTFGSGTRLTVV.

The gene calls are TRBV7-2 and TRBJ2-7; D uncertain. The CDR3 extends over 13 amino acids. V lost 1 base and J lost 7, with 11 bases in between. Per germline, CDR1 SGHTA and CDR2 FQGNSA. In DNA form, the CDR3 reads TGTGCCAGCAGCTTAGGGAGTCTGAGGGAGCAGTACTTC. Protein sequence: CASSLGSLREQYF.

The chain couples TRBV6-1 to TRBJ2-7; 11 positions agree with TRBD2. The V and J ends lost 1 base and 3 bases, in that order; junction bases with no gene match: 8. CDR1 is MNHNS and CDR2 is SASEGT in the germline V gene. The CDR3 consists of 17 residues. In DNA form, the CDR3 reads TGTGCCAGCAGTGAAGGTTCAGTAGCGGGAGGGTTCTACGAGCAGTACTTC. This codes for CASSEGSVAGGFYEQYF.

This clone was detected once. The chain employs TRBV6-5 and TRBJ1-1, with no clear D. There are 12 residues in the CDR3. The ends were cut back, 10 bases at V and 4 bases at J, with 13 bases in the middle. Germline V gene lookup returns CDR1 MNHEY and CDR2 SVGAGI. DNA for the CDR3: TGTGCCACCTCCCGGGAACCCACTGAAGCTTTCTTT. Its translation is CATSREPTEAFF.

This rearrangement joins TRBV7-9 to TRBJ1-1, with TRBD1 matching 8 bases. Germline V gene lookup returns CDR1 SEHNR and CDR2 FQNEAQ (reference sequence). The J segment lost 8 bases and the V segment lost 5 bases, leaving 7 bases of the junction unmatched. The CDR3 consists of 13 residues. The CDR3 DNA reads TGTGCCAGCAGCGTTGACAGGGGTGACGAAGCTTTCTTT. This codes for CASSVDRGDEAFF.

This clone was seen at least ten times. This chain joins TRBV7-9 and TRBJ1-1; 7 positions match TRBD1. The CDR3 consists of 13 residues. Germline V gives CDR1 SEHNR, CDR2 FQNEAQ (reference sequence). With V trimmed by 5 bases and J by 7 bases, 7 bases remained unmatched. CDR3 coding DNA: TGTGCCAGCAGCGGATTAGGGACAGATGAAGCTTTCTTT. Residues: CASSGLGTDEAFF.

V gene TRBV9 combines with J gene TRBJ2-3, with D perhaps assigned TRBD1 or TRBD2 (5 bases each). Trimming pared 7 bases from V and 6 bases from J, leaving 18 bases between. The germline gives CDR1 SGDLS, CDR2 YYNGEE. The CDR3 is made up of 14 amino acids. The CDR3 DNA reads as TGTGCCAGCTCCCCGGGGCCGATGTTGGATACGCAGTATTTT. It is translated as CASSPGPMLDTQYF.

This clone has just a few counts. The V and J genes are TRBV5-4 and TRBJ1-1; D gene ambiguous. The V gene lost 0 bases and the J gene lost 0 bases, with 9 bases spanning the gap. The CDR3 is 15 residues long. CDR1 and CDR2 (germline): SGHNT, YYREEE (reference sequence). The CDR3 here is CASSLGAELNTEAFF. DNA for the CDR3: TGTGCCAGCAGCTTGGGGGCAGAGTTGAACACTGAAGCTTTCTTT. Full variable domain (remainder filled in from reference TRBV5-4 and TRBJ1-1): ETGVTQSPTHLIKTRGQQVTLRCSSQSGHNTVSWYQQALGQGPQFIFQYYREEENGRGNFPPRFSGLQFPNYSSELNVNALELDDSALYLCASSLGAELNTEAFFGQGTRLTVV.

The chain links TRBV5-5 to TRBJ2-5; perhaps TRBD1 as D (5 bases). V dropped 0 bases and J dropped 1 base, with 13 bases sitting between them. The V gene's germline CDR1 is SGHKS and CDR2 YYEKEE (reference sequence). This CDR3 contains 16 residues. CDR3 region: CASSLVRTMGQETQYF. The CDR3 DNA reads TGTGCCAGCAGCTTGGTCCGGACAATGGGCCAAGAGACCCAGTACTTC. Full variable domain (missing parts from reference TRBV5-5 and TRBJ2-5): DAGVTQSPTHLIKTRGQQVTLRCSPISGHKSVSWYQQVLGQGPQFIFQYYEKEERGRGNFPDRFSARQFPNYSSELNVNALLLGDSALYLCASSLVRTMGQETQYFGPGTRLLVL.

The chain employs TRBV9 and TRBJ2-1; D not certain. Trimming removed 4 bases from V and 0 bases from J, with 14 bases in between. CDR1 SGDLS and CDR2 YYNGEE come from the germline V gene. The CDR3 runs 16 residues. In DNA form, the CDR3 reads TGTGCCAGCAGCACCCAGCCGAGCTCCTCCTACAATGAGCAGTTCTTC. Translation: CASSTQPSSSYNEQFF.

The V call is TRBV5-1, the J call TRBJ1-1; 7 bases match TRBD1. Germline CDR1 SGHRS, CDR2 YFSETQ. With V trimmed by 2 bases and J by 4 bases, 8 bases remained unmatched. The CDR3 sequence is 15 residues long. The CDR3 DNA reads TGCGCCAGCAGCTTAACAGGGGTGGCAGGCACTGAAGCTTTCTTT. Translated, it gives CASSLTGVAGTEAFF.

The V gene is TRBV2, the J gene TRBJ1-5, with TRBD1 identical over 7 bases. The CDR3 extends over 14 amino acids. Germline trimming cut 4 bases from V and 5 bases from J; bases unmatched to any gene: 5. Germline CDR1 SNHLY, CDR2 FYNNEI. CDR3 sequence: CASSGQGSDQPQHF. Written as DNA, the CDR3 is TGTGCCAGCAGTGGACAGGGTTCGGATCAGCCCCAGCATTTT.